The entry below describes one T cell receptor beta chain. Its recognized antigen is unknown. No base quality information exists; no much larger clone differs at one position. For TCRbeta CDR3 sequencing, genomic DNA was extracted from sorted cells using the QIAGEN DNeasy Blood and Tissue Kit. High-throughput TCRbeta CDR3 sequencing was carried out commercially through immunoSEQ, with PCR amplification with bias correction and internal controls included. As for how the authors treated the data: Unique productive TCRbeta sequences were defined by CDR3 nucleotide sequence where primers matched, and otherwise by CDR3 amino acid sequence together with Vbeta and Jbeta genes. To correct for sorting error, sequences found in more than one sorted population at a frequency ratio of 2:1 or less were discarded, and the remaining shared sequences were assigned to the population with the higher frequency. A sequence was defined as donor-reactive if the sequence was expanded at least 5-fold in CFSE-low cells compared with unstimulated cells and had a frequency of at least 0.01% in CFSE-low cells. Jensen-Shannon divergence calculated on the top 100 TCRbeta sequences ranked by frequency was used to measure repertoire divergence. For any sample with multiple sequencing runs, sorting error was corrected in each run separately before the runs were pooled. TCRdb re-hosts the immuneACCESS table, in-frame sequences only. Its copies lack some clones; in the studies checked, an unresolved V gene accounts for under half of them, and the cause for the rest is not known. That table gives V, J and clone size, and the DNA gave D and trimming. The sample table contains roughly 250,000 clones; only one count was recorded for more than 65% of them. The top ten constitute under 0.65% of the sample.

The source of the sample is a study of Tregs in tolerant kidney transplant recipients (dated by TCRdb to the late 2010s). Regarding the research as a whole: The study applied TCRbeta sequencing to find donor-specific regulatory T cells before combined kidney and bone marrow transplantation and then followed those same cells after transplant. TCRbeta repertoire sequencing was used in 3 healthy controls to compare several methods for expanding Tregs specific for an allogeneic donor. The paper as a whole reports these results and caveats: Biological reproducibility was not directly assessed, although technical replication error appeared to be minimal. Expanding Tregs with activated donor B cells appeared to identify the most biologically relevant and donor-specific TCRbeta repertoire. The study was limited by small patient numbers, and the findings need validation in larger populations and under other immunosuppression protocols.

Unstimulated Tregs (CD4+CD25+CD127-), CD4+ non-Tregs (CD4+CD25-), CD4 and CD8 cells were FACS-sorted from thawed PBMCs. Healthy control blood was obtained either as purchased buffy coats or from healthy volunteers. Healthy control blood was processed to PBMCs by Ficoll density gradient and cryopreserved, and patient PBMCs were collected before and after transplant. Material for sequencing was CD4+ T cells from blood. This receptor was identified in a human donor in good health.

The nucleotides read TGCGCCAGCAGTGAGGGGGTTCCCGAAGGTGAAGATACGCAGTATTTT. It codes for CASSEGVPEGEDTQYF. The chain is made from TRBV10-1 and TRBJ2-3, with the D gene call left open. The CDR3 holds 16 amino acids from the cysteine to the phenylalanine. CDR3 DNA only is kept here, 48 bases in frame from base 1. The junction carries 17 bases between V and J, which are trimmed by 2 bases and 5 bases respectively. The germline V gene (reference sequence) yields WNHNN for CDR1 and SYGVQD for CDR2.